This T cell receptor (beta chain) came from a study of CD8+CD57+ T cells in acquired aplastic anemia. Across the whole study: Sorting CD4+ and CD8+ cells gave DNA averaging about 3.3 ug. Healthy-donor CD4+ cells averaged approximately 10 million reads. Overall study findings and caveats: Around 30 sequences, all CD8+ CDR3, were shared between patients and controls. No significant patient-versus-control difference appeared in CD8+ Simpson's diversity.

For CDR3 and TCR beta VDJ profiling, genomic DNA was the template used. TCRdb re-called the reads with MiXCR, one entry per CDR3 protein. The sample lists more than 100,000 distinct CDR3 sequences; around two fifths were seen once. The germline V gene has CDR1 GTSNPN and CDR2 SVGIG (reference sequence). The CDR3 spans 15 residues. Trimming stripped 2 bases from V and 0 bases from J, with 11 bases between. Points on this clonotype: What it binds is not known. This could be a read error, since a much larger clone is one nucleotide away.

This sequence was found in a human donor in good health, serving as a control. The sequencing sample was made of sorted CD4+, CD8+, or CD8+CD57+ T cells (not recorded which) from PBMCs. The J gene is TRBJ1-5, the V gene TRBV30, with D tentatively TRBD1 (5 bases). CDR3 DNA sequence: TGTGCCTGGAGTTGGGGGGGAGCTAGCAATCAGCCCCAGCATTTT. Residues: CAWSWGGASNQPQHF.